The TCR beta chain under discussion was sequenced for a study of cytomegalovirus exposure and HLA in healthy donors (dated by TCRdb to 2017 to 2019). As for the study more broadly: An earlier analysis of 587 of the donors reported 250 to 300 Gb of sequence data and more than 90 million unique TCR beta sequences from about 179 million T cells. An early release covering roughly 640 HLA-typed donors comprised approximately 290 gigabases of sequencing data and around 80 million unique TCR sequences. Of the approximately 400 genotyped donors, about 84% fell in the genetic ancestry cluster associated with self-reported Caucasian donors. The aim of the study was to test whether cataloging public T cell receptors could identify signatures of past pathogen exposure. The study used immunosequencing to profile the T cell repertoires of around 600 subjects and linked those repertoires to cytomegalovirus serostatus. A separate validation cohort of 90 to 150 different subjects was used in addition to the approximately 700-subject first cohort. To predict cytomegalovirus infection status, the study combined high-throughput TCR immunosequencing, statistical association of individual TCRs with disease status, and machine learning. A later analysis re-analyzed previously published TCR beta repertoires from roughly 600 donors and added high-resolution HLA genotyping to study TCR occurrence patterns. Rather than drawing on any new phenotypic data, the later analysis identified candidate immune exposures from TCR beta sequences and the way those sequences occurred across donors. An earlier analysis of around 580 of the donors used high-throughput TCR beta sequencing to judge whether each TCR beta V gene segment behaved as functional or pseudogenic. Alongside the repertoire data, information on donor age, sex, ethnicity and CMV serostatus was compiled. Genome-wide SNP genotypes for about 60% of the roughly 700 donors were used in a later genetic analysis, which treated that subset as a discovery cohort. Every repertoire in the discovery cohort had been generated on one and the same sequencing platform. HLA typing included class I and class II loci at four-digit resolution. The number of typed donors differed by locus: roughly 629-630 for A, B, C, DRB1 and DQB1; 500 to 550 for DQA1; 606 for DPA1; and some 470 for DPB1. Roughly 5 DR-DQ haplotypes were handled as single units for association and clustering, since linkage in the cohort was strong. Among 398 genotyped donors of the cohort, an average of 235,054 unique TCR beta nucleotide sequences were sequenced per donor, around a sixth of them non-productive. Overall study results and their limits: Most TCR sequences were seen in very few donors, while some public TCRs were found in many individuals. The authors suggested that the approach could potentially be extended to other disease states and immunological phenotypes. Immune exposure information for the cohort was limited to CMV serostatus. The 87-base-pair reads could not distinguish some IMGT-functional V segments, including TRBV6-2 and TRBV6-3, so those segments were excluded. Roughly uniform sequencing depth across donors was assumed in presence/absence analyses, although this assumption may not hold. The study gave a list of about 170 TCR beta chains associated with cytomegalovirus. When HLA alleles, especially DR and DQ, strongly co-occurred, TCR associations were difficult to assign to individual alleles. Because some donors lacked HLA typing at each locus, the association tests relied only on the typed subset. A further reported finding was that TCR beta sequences accurately predicted the HLA-A and HLA-B alleles for most subjects in the first cohort. Linkage disequilibrium might explain the correlated functional status among segregating V segments, but an unknown experimental factor could not be excluded. A later analysis associated about 16,000 TCR beta sequences with specific HLA alleles at a false discovery rate of 0.05. A later analysis found that TCR association rates varied across HLA loci, with DRB1 alleles showing the most associated TCRs and HLA-C alleles the fewest. The classifier was reported to diagnose cytomegalovirus status with high specificity and sensitivity in both the original cohort and the validation cohort. Only TCR beta chains were sequenced in this cohort, and the absence of alpha or paired-chain data limited detectable features. A cluster of highly shared sequence variants was judged likely to be a technical artifact of the sequencing pipeline. In a later analysis, HLA-associated TCR beta chains were found to be more clonally expanded and to have lower generation probabilities than equally common non-associated chains. In a later genetic analysis, fewer N-insertions in productive TCRs were reported among donors in an Asian-associated ancestry cluster than the approximately 670-donor mean. Seventeen rarely observed V segments, including chromosome 9 orphons, were excluded from the earlier analysis of a few hundred of the donors because counts were too low. A few of the identified cytomegalovirus-associated TCR beta chains were confirmed in vitro to be specific for cytomegalovirus antigens. In a later genetic analysis, a missense DCLRE1C variant was associated with V-gene and J-gene trimming of TCR beta chains, and the association was replicated in an independent cohort. In a later analysis, most CMV-associated TCR beta chains were found to appear HLA-restricted, with HLA associations seemingly driven largely by CMV exposure. In an earlier analysis of 587 of the donors, most TCR beta V segments were observed in productive rearrangements about 87% or about 30% of the time, broadly matching IMGT annotations. According to a later analysis, parvovirus B19, influenza, CMV and Epstein-Barr virus appeared linked to several top co-occurrence clusters.

In total, fewer than 750 healthy bone marrow donors made up the cohort. At the time of sampling, every cohort member was nominally healthy, though immune exposures that went unrecorded were likely present. The donor was CMV seropositive and belonged to the group of more than 250 seropositive cohort members. A peripheral blood sample was collected from each donor, and TCR beta sequencing was performed on peripheral blood mononuclear cells. Genomic DNA was extracted from the blood cell samples with the Qiagen DNeasy Blood Extraction Kit. The CDR3 numbers 15 residues from cysteine through phenylalanine. This entry keeps only the CDR3 DNA: 45 bases, framed from base 1. V is reduced by 0 bases and J by 4 bases, leaving a spacing of 12 bases between them. CDR1 is given as LGHNA and CDR2 as YSLEER, both from the germline V gene. For this clone: The antigen this receptor binds is unknown. Per-nucleotide qualities are absent, and no much larger clonotype sits a single base away.

Receptors were amplified or captured by the immunoSEQ multiplex PCR assay. For the multiplex PCR, a mixture combining 60 forward primers for TCR Vbeta segments and 13 reverse primers for TCR Jbeta segments was used. A multiplex PCR assay on genomic DNA amplified the CDR3 region of rearranged TCR beta genes. Amplified TCR beta libraries were sequenced as 87-base-pair reads on the Illumina HiSeq System. Turning to the authors' computational methods: Across the 666 repertoires, a later analysis counted 80 million or so unique TCR beta chains, approximately 12 million of which were shared by at least two donors. Raw reads were error-corrected and collapsed into unique sequences with a nearest-neighbor algorithm that merged closely related sequences to remove PCR and sequencing errors. V, D and J gene segments were assigned by aligning CDR3 sequences to IMGT reference sequences. For a sequence to be retained, at least a six-nucleotide match to both a V gene segment and a J gene segment was required. A rearrangement counted as productive if the CDR3 had no stop codons and remained in frame with V and J, and every other rearrangement counted as non-productive. CDR3 was defined by IMGT convention, running from the second conserved V-encoded cysteine to the conserved J-encoded phenylalanine. The earlier analysis of roughly 590 of the donors excluded sequences that lacked an unambiguous match to a single V gene segment. An earlier analysis of approximately 590 of the donors classified V segments as functional when productive rearrangements were above 56.7% and as segregating when the standard deviation between donors was above 5%. A statistical classification framework was developed to diagnose cytomegalovirus status using the catalog of TCR beta chain sequences. In a later analysis, V and J genes were assigned by comparing TCR nucleotide sequences against IMGT/GENE-DB human TR gene sequences. The TCRdist pipeline was used in a later analysis to assign CDR3 sequences and most-parsimonious VDJ recombination scenarios. In a later analysis, each TCR beta chain was defined by its CDR3 amino acid sequence together with its V-gene family, and reads lacking a unique V-gene family were excluded. To address suspected cross-contamination and a sequencing artifact, a later analysis removed some 620 highly shared, low-generation-probability nucleotide sequences. For each public chain, a later analysis derived a clonal expansion index from normalized ranks of inferred template counts within each repertoire. In a later analysis, generation probabilities were computed with a VDJ recombination model fitted to out-of-frame rearrangements, and the resulting probabilities were checked against IGoR. A later analysis scored TCR-TCR, TCR-HLA and TCR-CMV co-occurrence with hypergeometric tests, applying a repertoire-size bias correction to TCR pairs. False discovery rates were estimated in a later analysis by permuting HLA or CMV assignments 20 times. A later analysis grouped co-occurring TCRs with DBSCAN, adding TCRdist sequence similarity when clustering within HLA-allele-positive subsets. Repertoires with fewer than 30,000 or more than 120,000 public chains were left out of co-occurrence clustering, as were five repertoires with anomalous nucleotide sharing. The clones in this table, taken by TCRdb from immuneACCESS, are in-frame only. Not every clone is retained; where verified, under half of the shortfall comes from an unresolved V gene, and the cause of the rest is unknown. The V and J calls and clone size come from that table; D and trimming were worked out from the DNA. This sample lists around 120,000 clones; 65% to 75% were detected once. The ten largest clones represent under 14% of the sample.

The clonotype comes from a woman aged 45-59 years in good health and CMV-seropositive. Sequences were obtained from PBMCs. This sequence uses TRBV4-3 and TRBJ1-1; the D gene assignment is ambiguous. Here the CDR3 is given as CASSQDWSRPTEAFF. The nucleotide sequence is TGCGCCAGCAGCCAAGATTGGTCCAGGCCCACTGAAGCTTTCTTT.